Presented here are 5 T cell receptor beta chains from one specimen sequenced in a study of T cell responses to AZD1222 COVID-19 vaccine. Assay used: immunoSEQ multiplex PCR; TCRdb lists only in-frame clones, some missing. Of roughly 80,000 clones in the sample, roughly 88% were seen once. Sample: peripheral blood, taken on day 0 of MenACWY control vaccination. Every receptor here comes from an adult in good health.

This clone was seen a few times. The chain uses TRBV10-3 and TRBJ2-7; no reliable D call. This CDR3 contains 14 residues. CDR1 ENHRY and CDR2 SYGVKD come from the germline V gene. V lost 0 bases and J lost 0, with 6 bases in between. CDR3 in amino acids: CAISESKNSYEQYF. The CDR3 bases are TGTGCCATCAGTGAGTCGAAAAACTCCTACGAGCAGTACTTC.

This clone turned up a few times. The chain joins TRBV4-3 to TRBJ2-3; TRBD2 matches 15 bases. CDR3 length: 19 residues. Germline CDR1 LGHNA, CDR2 YSLEER. V lost 3 bases, J lost 2 bases, and 9 bases stayed unmatched. CDR3 loop: CASSHLPGLAGGPTDTQYF. DNA for the CDR3: TGCGCCAGCAGCCATCTCCCGGGACTAGCGGGGGGTCCCACAGATACGCAGTATTTT.

The CDR3 sequence is CASSLVASGGGSTGELFF. Written as DNA, the CDR3 is TGTGCCAGCAGCTTAGTTGCTAGCGGGGGAGGTAGCACCGGGGAGCTGTTTTTT. The chain carries TRBV7-6 and TRBJ2-2, with 10 bases matching TRBD2. The CDR3 totals 18 residues. Germline V gene lookup returns CDR1 SGHVS and CDR2 FNYEAQ. V trimming: 1 base; J trimming: 4 bases; junction bases outside the gene matches: 9.

V usage is TRBV2 and J usage is TRBJ1-5, with D perhaps TRBD1 (6 bases). Trimming stripped 6 bases from V and 2 bases from J, with 14 bases between. The length of the CDR3 is 15 residues. The germline V gene has CDR1 SNHLY and CDR2 FYNNEI. The CDR3 nucleotides are TGTGCCAGCAGGCAACAGGGCGTCGGCAATCAGCCCCAGCATTTT. Its protein product is CASRQQGVGNQPQHF.

The V and J genes are TRBV28 and TRBJ1-2; no definite D call. Germline assignment: CDR1 MDHEN and CDR2 SYDVKM. V lost 6 bases, J lost 8 bases, and 7 bases lay in between. The CDR3 sequence is 10 residues long. This chain's CDR3 is CASSREGYTF. The CDR3 nucleotides are TGTGCCAGCAGCCGCGAGGGCTACACCTTC.